The T cell receptor beta chain under discussion was sequenced for a study of blood T cell repertoires in COVID-19. Across the whole study: PBMCs, B-cell-depleted T cells, or T cells provided the cDNA or gDNA that made up the material.

In the original analysis: Quantification of nucleated cells was approximated via reference gene primer amplification. Measured with immunoSEQ multiplex PCR; TCRdb has only the in-frame clones, and not every one. For V, J and clone size, that table is used; D and trimming come from the DNA. The sample yields about 90,000 clones, 80% to 90% seen once. Germline-derived CDR1 and CDR2 are SNHLY and FYNNEI. This CDR3 contains 15 residues. J gave up 3 bases and V 6 bases, and 7 bases lay outside the gene matches. The rearrangement uses TRBV2 and TRBJ1-4; the match to TRBD1 covers 7 bases. Sequenced material: peripheral blood. This sequence originates from an elderly man with active or convalescent COVID-19. CDR3 sequence (DNA): TGTGCCAGCAGGGGAATACAGGGGTCTAATGAAAAACTGTTTTTT. It translates to CASRGIQGSNEKLFF.